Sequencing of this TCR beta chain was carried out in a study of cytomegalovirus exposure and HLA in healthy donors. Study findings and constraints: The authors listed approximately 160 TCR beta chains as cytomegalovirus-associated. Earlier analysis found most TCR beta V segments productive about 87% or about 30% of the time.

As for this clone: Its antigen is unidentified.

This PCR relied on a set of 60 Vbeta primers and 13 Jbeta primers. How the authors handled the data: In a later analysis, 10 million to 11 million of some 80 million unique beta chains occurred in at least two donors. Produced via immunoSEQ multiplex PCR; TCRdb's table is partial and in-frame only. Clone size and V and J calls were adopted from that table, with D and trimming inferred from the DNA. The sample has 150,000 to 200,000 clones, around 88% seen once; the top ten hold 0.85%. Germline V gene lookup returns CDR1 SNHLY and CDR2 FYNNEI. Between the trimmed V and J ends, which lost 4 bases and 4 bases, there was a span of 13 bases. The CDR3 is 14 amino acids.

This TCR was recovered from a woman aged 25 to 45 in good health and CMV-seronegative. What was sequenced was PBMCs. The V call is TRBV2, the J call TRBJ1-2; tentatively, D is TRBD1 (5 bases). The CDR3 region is CASSGAGSTYGYTF. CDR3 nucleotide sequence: TGTGCCAGCAGTGGGGCAGGGTCGACCTATGGCTACACCTTC.